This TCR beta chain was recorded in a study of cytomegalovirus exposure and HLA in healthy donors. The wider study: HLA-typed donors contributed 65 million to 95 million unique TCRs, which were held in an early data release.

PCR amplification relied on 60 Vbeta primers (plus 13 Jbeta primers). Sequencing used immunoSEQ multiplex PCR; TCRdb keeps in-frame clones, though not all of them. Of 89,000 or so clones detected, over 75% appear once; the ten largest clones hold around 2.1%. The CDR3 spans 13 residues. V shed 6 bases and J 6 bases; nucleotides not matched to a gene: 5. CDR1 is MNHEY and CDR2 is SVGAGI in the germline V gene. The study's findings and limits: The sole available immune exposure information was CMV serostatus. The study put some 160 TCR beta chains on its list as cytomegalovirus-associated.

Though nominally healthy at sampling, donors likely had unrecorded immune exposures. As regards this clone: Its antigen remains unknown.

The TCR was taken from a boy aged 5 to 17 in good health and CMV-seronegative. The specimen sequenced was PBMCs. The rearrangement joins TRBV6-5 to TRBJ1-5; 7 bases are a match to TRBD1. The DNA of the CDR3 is TGTGCCAGCAGAACGGACAGGTCTCAGCCCCAGCATTTT. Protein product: CASRTDRSQPQHF.